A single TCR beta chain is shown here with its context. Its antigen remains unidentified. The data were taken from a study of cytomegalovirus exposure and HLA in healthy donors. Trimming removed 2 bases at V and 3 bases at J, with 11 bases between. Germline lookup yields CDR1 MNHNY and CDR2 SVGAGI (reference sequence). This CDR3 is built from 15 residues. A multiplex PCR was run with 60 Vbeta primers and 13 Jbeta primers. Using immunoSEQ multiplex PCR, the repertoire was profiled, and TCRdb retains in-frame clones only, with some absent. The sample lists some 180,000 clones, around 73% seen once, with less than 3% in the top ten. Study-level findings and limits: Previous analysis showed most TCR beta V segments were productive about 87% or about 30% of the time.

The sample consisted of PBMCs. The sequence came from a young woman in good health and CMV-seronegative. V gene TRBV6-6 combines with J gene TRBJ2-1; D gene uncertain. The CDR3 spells CASSYTGLSYNEQFF. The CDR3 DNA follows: TGTGCCAGCAGTTACACTGGGCTAAGCTACAATGAGCAGTTCTTC.